This T cell receptor beta chain was sequenced for a study of metastatic and nonmetastatic thyroid tumors. CDR1 is KGHDR, CDR2 SFDVKD, per germline. The CDR3 is 15 amino acids. With 2 bases removed from V and 7 bases from J, the gap between germline ends came to 13 bases. Nobody among the patients had been given any treatment before thyroid surgery. This clone was picked up many times. TCRdb reanalyzed the PCR reads via MiXCR. The data show tens of thousands of clones, over 9.5% seen once. J is TRBJ1-4 and V is TRBV24-1; TRBD1 might be the D (5 bases). Sample: blood. The clonotype comes from a female donor with papillary thyroid cancer or a benign thyroid nodule (not recorded which). Some clones in this sample may be carry-over from other donors' samples. Here the CDR3 DNA reads TGTGCCACCAGTGATTCGACAGCGCCTTTTGAAAAACTGTTTTTT. Residues: CATSDSTAPFEKLFF.